This note documents a single T cell receptor beta chain sequence. Its target is not known. This record belongs to a study of siplizumab effects on memory and regulatory T cells. The repertoire was sequenced with immunoSEQ multiplex PCR; TCRdb's copy has only in-frame clones and lacks some. The repertoire consists of under 100,000 clones, with roughly 94% occurring once and the leading ten covering 1% to 1.5%. Points from the study as a whole: Naive T cells appeared more diverse than memory cells and seemed to be major alloresponse contributors.

Trimming cost V 7 bases and J 4 bases; bases outside gene matches: 16. This CDR3 has 17 amino acids. From germline, CDR1 is SGHNT and CDR2 YYREEE (reference sequence). The origin of this receptor is a human donor in good health. What was sequenced was non-Treg CD4+ T cells sorted from blood. This chain joins TRBV5-4 and TRBJ2-1, with 8 bases fitting TRBD2. CDR3 nucleotides: TGTGCCAGCCTCGACGGGAGGGCCAGTAGGGCATACAATGAGCAGTTCTTC. Its translation is CASLDGRASRAYNEQFF.